A single sample is the source of the 27 T cell receptor beta chains below, sequenced in a study of blood T cells in healthy people across ages. A second PCR of 7 to 11 cycles used a sample-barcoded 5' primer and a J-beta primer mix. TCRdb used MiXCR to reprocess the 5' RACE reads, holding one entry per CDR3 protein. The table lists about 580,000 distinct CDR3 sequences, more than 45% of them singletons, with around 23% in the top ten. The source material was blood. The source of these receptors is a man older than 75 in good health.

This clonotype was detected a few times. V gene TRBV7-2 combines with J gene TRBJ1-2; 9 bases are shared with TRBD1. Germline loops: CDR1 SGHTA, CDR2 FQGNSA. This CDR3 is 14 amino acids long. J gave up 2 bases and V 7 bases, and 5 bases lay outside the gene matches. The CDR3 nucleotides read TGTGCCAGCACCGGAGGGACAGGGAACTATGGCTACACCTTC. It codes for CASTGGTGNYGYTF.

This chain joins TRBV12-3 or TRBV12-4 and TRBJ1-6; D perhaps matches TRBD1 (6 bases). V lost 4 bases, J lost 6 bases, and 22 bases lay in between. CDR3 length: 18 residues. CDR3 sequence (DNA): TGTGCCAGCAGTTCCGACGGAGTTGGACAGTTCCCTAATTCACCCCTCCACTTT. Protein: CASSSDGVGQFPNSPLHF.

A few counts support this clonotype. V and J are TRBV6-5 and TRBJ2-3; D might be TRBD1 (6 bases). The germline V gene has CDR1 MNHEY and CDR2 SVGAGI. Trimming removed 5 bases from V and 2 bases from J, with 14 bases in between. The CDR3 runs 15 residues. CDR3 residues: CASSHGGPPTDTQYF. The CDR3 region has the DNA TGTGCCAGCAGTCATGGGGGCCCTCCCACAGATACGCAGTATTTT.

This chain links TRBV11-2 with TRBJ2-1; D possibly corresponds to TRBD1 (5 bases). Germline CDR1 is SGHAT and CDR2 is FQNNGV. V was pared by 5 bases and J by 2 bases, with 13 bases between. The CDR3 is 15 residues long. In DNA form, the CDR3 reads TGTGCCAGCAGCCTGGACACCCTCCCCTACAATGAGCAGTTCTTC. Translating gives CASSLDTLPYNEQFF.

A few counts support this clonotype. The V gene is TRBV7-2, the J gene TRBJ2-1; TRBD1 matches at 8 bases. Germline V gene sequence: CDR1 SGHTA, CDR2 FQGNSA. V lost 0 bases and J lost 4; bases outside the gene matches: 5. This CDR3 spans 16 amino acids. The CDR3 coding sequence is TGTGCCAGCAGCTTAGCCGCCAGGGGGCCGTACAATGAGCAGTTCTTC. Residues: CASSLAARGPYNEQFF.

The chain links TRBV7-3 to TRBJ2-1, with D uncertain. V lost 5 bases and J lost 0, with 14 bases in between. The germline V gene has CDR1 SGHTA and CDR2 FQGTGA. The CDR3 is 16 residues long. In DNA, the CDR3 is TGTGCCAGCAGCACCGCTGGGCGTGTCTCCTACAATGAGCAGTTCTTC. Translation: CASSTAGRVSYNEQFF.

This clonotype was counted many times. The chain carries TRBV6-5 and TRBJ2-1; the D gene could be TRBD1 or TRBD2 (5 bases each). The V end lost 8 bases, the J end lost 4 bases, and 12 bases lay between the germline ends. This CDR3 has 13 amino acids. The germline V gene has CDR1 MNHEY and CDR2 SVGAGI. The chain's CDR3 is CASGRDPYNEQFF. CDR3 nucleotide sequence: TGTGCCAGCGGAAGGGACCCATACAATGAGCAGTTCTTC.

This sequence joins TRBV20-1 and TRBJ2-7; D not resolved. Germline CDR1 DFQATT, CDR2 SNEGSKA (reference sequence). Trimming pared 5 bases from V and 6 bases from J, leaving 23 bases between. The CDR3 runs to 15 residues. The chain's CDR3 is CSAPKPWGLGSEQYF. The CDR3 DNA sequence: TGCAGTGCTCCGAAGCCGTGGGGTCTTGGATCCGAGCAGTACTTC.

J is TRBJ1-6 and V is TRBV10-3; D possibly corresponds to TRBD1 (5 bases). Germline V gives CDR1 ENHRY, CDR2 SYGVKD. V lost 5 bases, J lost 8 bases, and 13 bases lay in between. There are 14 residues in the CDR3. The CDR3 sequence: CAISIQGMDSPLHF. CDR3 DNA: TGTGCCATCAGTATCCAGGGTATGGATTCACCCCTCCACTTT.

This clonotype showed up just a few times. This chain links TRBV20-1 with TRBJ2-5, with TRBD2 matching over 7 bases. The germline gives CDR1 DFQATT, CDR2 SNEGSKA (reference sequence). V lost 6 bases, J lost 3 bases, and 7 bases stayed unmatched. This CDR3 contains 13 residues. CDR3 DNA sequence: TGCAGTGCGGAAACGGGAGGAGAAGAGACCCAGTACTTC. As protein: CSAETGGEETQYF.

The rearrangement joins TRBV20-1 to TRBJ2-7; 8 nucleotides line up with TRBD2. The CDR3 has 13 amino acids. The germline V gene has CDR1 DFQATT and CDR2 SNEGSKA (reference sequence). This CDR3 reads CSRMGTRSYEQYF. The CDR3, as DNA: TGCAGCCGCATGGGGACTAGATCCTACGAGCAGTACTTC.

The CDR3 region is CASSLGASGIQETQYF. The CDR3 coding sequence is TGTGCCAGCAGCTTAGGAGCTAGCGGAATCCAAGAGACCCAGTACTTC. The V gene is TRBV7-2, the J gene TRBJ2-5, with 7 bases lining up with TRBD2. This CDR3 spans 16 amino acids. The germline CDR1 and CDR2 sequences are SGHTA and FQGNSA. V was clipped by 1 base and J by 1 base; unmatched bases: 6.

In this sample, this clonotype turned up a few times. J is TRBJ1-4 and V is TRBV5-5; D is possibly TRBD1 (6 bases). The germline V gene encodes CDR1 SGHKS and CDR2 YYEKEE (reference sequence). This CDR3 contains 15 residues. V lost 2 bases and J lost 3, with 11 bases in between. The CDR3, as DNA: TGTGCCAGCAGCTTTCGATGGACAGCTAATGAAAAACTGTTTTTT. Translated, it gives CASSFRWTANEKLFF.

This clonotype was observed at least ten times. The chain recombines TRBV6-5 with TRBJ2-7, with 8 bases matching TRBD2. The ends lost 6 bases at V and 2 bases at J; junction bases unmatched: 9. Per the germline V gene, CDR1 is MNHEY and CDR2 is SVGAGI. The CDR3 totals 15 residues. CDR3 protein: CASSPSGRFPYEQYF. As DNA, the CDR3 is TGTGCCAGCAGCCCAAGCGGGAGATTTCCCTACGAGCAGTACTTC.

The chain carries TRBV4-1 and TRBJ2-1; 10 bases align to TRBD2. V was clipped by 4 bases and J by 9 bases; unmatched bases: 9. Germline V gives CDR1 MGHRA, CDR2 YSYEKL. This CDR3 spans 15 amino acids. The CDR3 coding sequence is TGCGCCAGCAGCCCAATCACGGGACTAGCGACTGAGCAGTTCTTC. Amino acids: CASSPITGLATEQFF.

This clonotype has just a few counts. The rearrangement joins TRBV20-1 to TRBJ2-7; D unresolved. Trimming stripped 8 bases from V and 0 bases from J, with 14 bases between. Germline lookup yields CDR1 DFQATT and CDR2 SNEGSKA (reference sequence). CDR3 length equals 13 residues. Written as DNA, the CDR3 is TGCAGTACCCGGACCGGGTACTCCTACGAGCAGTACTTC. Translated: CSTRTGYSYEQYF.

There are a few counts of this clonotype. J is TRBJ2-7 and V is TRBV20-1; D is unresolved. This CDR3 comprises 14 residues. From germline, CDR1 is DFQATT and CDR2 SNEGSKA (reference sequence). Deletions cut 1 base from V and 0 bases from J, with 10 bases between. The CDR3 loop is CSARVGSTSYEQYF. The DNA for the CDR3 is TGCAGTGCTAGAGTTGGCAGCACCTCCTACGAGCAGTACTTC.

The chain combines TRBV6-6 with TRBJ1-1, with 7 nucleotides matching TRBD1. J gave up 1 base and V 4 bases, and 6 bases lay outside the gene matches. Germline V CDR1 and CDR2: MNHNY, SVGAGI (reference sequence). The CDR3 length is 15 residues. The CDR3 reads CASSSWTGQNTEAFF. The CDR3 coding sequence is TGTGCCAGCAGTTCCTGGACAGGCCAGAACACTGAAGCTTTCTTT.

The J gene is TRBJ2-1, the V gene TRBV7-2; D call uncertain. CDR1 and CDR2 (germline): SGHTA, FQGNSA. V was cut by 0 bases and J by 0 bases, with 9 bases left in between. CDR3 length: 16 residues. CDR3 region: CASSLAADYSYNEQFF. CDR3 DNA: TGTGCCAGCAGCTTAGCGGCAGATTACTCCTACAATGAGCAGTTCTTC. Full variable domain (rest looked up from reference TRBV7-2 and TRBJ2-1): GAGVSQSPSNKVTEKGKDVELRCDPISGHTALYWYRQSLGQGLEFLIYFQGNSAPDKSGLPSDRFSAERTGGSVSTLTIQRTQQEDSAVYLCASSLAADYSYNEQFFGPGTRLTVL.

Notes on this clonotype: Its ends do not fully match the called genes, so a read error is possible. V usage is TRBV10-3 and J usage is TRBJ2-5, with D tentatively TRBD2 (6 bases). This CDR3 has 14 amino acids. Germline-derived CDR1 and CDR2 are ENHRY and SYGVKD. The CDR3 loop reads CAVSDGLSGETQYF. In nucleotides, the CDR3 is TGTGCCGTCAGTGACGGCCTCAGCGGGGAGACCCAGTACTTC.

As to this clonotype: It may be a read error: a sequence one base away is much more abundant. The J gene is TRBJ1-2, the V gene TRBV6-5, with 8 bases identical to TRBD1. The CDR3 contains 15 residues. The trim removed 8 bases at V and 5 bases at J, leaving 13 bases unmatched. Germline values: CDR1 MNHEY, CDR2 SVGAGI. CDR3 amino acids: CASGSSRGQGYGYTF. CDR3 DNA: TGTGCCAGCGGTTCGTCCAGGGGGCAAGGGTATGGCTACACCTTC.

The chain links TRBV6-7 to TRBJ2-7; D may be TRBD2 (5 bases). TRBV6-7 is placed among ORFs of uncertain function. Trimming left V 0 bases short and J 3 bases short, with 15 bases between. The CDR3 is made up of 16 amino acids. CDR3 sequence: CASSYSPMNGVYEQYF. Written as DNA, the CDR3 is TGTGCCAGCAGTTACTCGCCGATGAACGGGGTCTACGAGCAGTACTTC.

J is TRBJ1-6 and V is TRBV7-2; 8 bases map to TRBD1. CDR3 length equals 14 residues. Looked up from germline, CDR1 is SGHTA and CDR2 is FQGNSA. V trimming: 8 bases; J trimming: 10 bases; junction bases outside the gene matches: 10. CDR3 region: CASGRDRLGSPLHF. For the CDR3, the DNA is TGTGCCAGCGGAAGGGACAGGCTAGGATCACCCCTCCACTTT.

This clonotype was observed a single time. The rearrangement links TRBV27 to TRBJ1-2; possible D gene TRBD1, 6 bases. V shed 3 bases and J shed 4 bases, with 12 bases lying between them. CDR3 length: 14 residues. CDR1 is MNHEY and CDR2 is SMNVEV in the germline V gene (reference sequence). The CDR3 coding sequence is TGTGCCAGCAGTTTTACGGGGGGCGGCTATGGCTACACCTTC. As protein: CASSFTGGGYGYTF.

This chain uses TRBV20-1 with TRBJ2-1; tentative D call: TRBD1 (7 bases). The V gene lost 1 base and the J gene lost 7 bases, with 17 bases spanning the gap. In germline, CDR1 is DFQATT, CDR2 SNEGSKA (reference sequence). CDR3 length: 15 amino acids. CDR3 in DNA: TGCAGTGCTAGAGGGGCAGGGGGGCGCGAGAATGAGCAGTTCTTC. It codes for CSARGAGGRENEQFF.

This clonotype has just a few counts. The V call is TRBV10-3, the J call TRBJ2-3; TRBD2 is a possible D gene (6 bases). With 8 bases removed from V and 2 bases from J, the gap between germline ends came to 11 bases. The CDR3 runs to 13 residues. Germline lookup yields CDR1 ENHRY and CDR2 SYGVKD. CDR3 sequence reads: CAISRGDTDTQYF. The CDR3, as DNA: TGTGCCATCTCGCGGGGCGACACAGATACGCAGTATTTT.

The chain joins TRBV7-9 to TRBJ2-3; 13 bases agree with TRBD2. V shed 1 base, J shed 8 bases, and the junction held 6 bases outside the gene matches. Germline CDR1 and CDR2: SEHNR and FQNEAQ (reference sequence). The CDR3 has 16 amino acids. The CDR3 nucleotides are TGTGCCAGCAGCTTAGGGACTAGCGGGAGAATCGGTACGCAGTATTTT. Protein: CASSLGTSGRIGTQYF.